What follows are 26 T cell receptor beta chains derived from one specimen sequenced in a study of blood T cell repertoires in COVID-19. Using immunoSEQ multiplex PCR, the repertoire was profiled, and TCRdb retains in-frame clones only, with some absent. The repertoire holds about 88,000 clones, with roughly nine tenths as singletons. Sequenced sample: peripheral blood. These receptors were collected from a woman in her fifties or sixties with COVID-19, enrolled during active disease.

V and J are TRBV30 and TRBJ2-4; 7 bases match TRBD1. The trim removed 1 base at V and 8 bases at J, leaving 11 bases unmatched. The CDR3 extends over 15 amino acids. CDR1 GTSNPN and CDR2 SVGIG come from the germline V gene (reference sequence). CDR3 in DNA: TGTGCCTGGAGTGCCCTGACAGGGAGCGTTCACATTCAGTACTTC. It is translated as CAWSALTGSVHIQYF.

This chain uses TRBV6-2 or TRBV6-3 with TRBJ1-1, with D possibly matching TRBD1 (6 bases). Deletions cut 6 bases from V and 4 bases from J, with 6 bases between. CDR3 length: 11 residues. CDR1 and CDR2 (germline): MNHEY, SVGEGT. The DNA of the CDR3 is TGTGCCAGCAGCAGGGGCACTGAAGCTTTCTTT. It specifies CASSRGTEAFF.

The CDR3 sequence: CASSYPRTGGTGEQYF. The CDR3 DNA reads TGTGCCAGCAGTTACCCACGAACAGGGGGCACGGGTGAGCAGTACTTC. The V gene is TRBV6-2 or TRBV6-3, the J gene TRBJ2-7; 9 bases align to TRBD1. V lost 2 bases and J lost 7; bases outside the gene matches: 12. The CDR3 sequence is 16 residues long. Germline V gene sequence: CDR1 MNHEY, CDR2 SVGEGT.

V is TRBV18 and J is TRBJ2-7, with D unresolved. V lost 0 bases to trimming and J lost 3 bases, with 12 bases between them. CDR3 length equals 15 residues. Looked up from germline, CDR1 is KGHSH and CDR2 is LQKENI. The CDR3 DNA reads TGTGCCAGCTCACCACCGTCTCCAGGCTACTACGAGCAGTACTTC. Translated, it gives CASSPPSPGYYEQYF.

The CDR3 loop reads CASSQDPGTYQPQHF. The CDR3 DNA follows: TGCGCCAGCAGCCAAGATCCGGGTACCTATCAGCCCCAGCATTTT. This chain joins TRBV4-1 and TRBJ1-5; D uncertain. V gave up 0 bases and J gave up 5 bases, with 11 bases separating them. The CDR3 length is 15 residues. Germline values: CDR1 MGHRA, CDR2 YSYEKL.

CDR3 bases: TGTGCCAGCAGTTCAGCGACAGGGGGCATAAATGAGCAGTTCTTC. It codes for CASSSATGGINEQFF. The rearrangement joins TRBV6-5 to TRBJ2-1; TRBD1 aligns across 10 bases. The CDR3 length is 15 residues. In germline, CDR1 is MNHEY, CDR2 SVGAGI. The V segment lost 4 bases and the J segment 7 bases; nucleotides outside the gene matches: 7.

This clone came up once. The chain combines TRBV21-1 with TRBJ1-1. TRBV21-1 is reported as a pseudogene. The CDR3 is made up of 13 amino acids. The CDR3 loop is CASSKEKRTEAFF. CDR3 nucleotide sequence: TGTGCCAGCAGCAAGGAGAAGAGGACTGAAGCTTTCTTT.

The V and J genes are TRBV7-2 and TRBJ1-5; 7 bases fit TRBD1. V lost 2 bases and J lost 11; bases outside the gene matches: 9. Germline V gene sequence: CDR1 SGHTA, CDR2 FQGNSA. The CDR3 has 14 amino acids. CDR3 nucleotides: TGTGCCAGCAGCTTACAAACAGGGGATTCAGCCCAGCATTTT. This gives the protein CASSLQTGDSAQHF.

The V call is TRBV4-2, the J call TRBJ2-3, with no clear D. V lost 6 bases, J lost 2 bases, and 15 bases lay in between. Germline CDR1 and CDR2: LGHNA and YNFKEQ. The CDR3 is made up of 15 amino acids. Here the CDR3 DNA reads TGTGCCAGCAGGGGCTCCATCGTTGACACAGATACGCAGTATTTT. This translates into CASRGSIVDTDTQYF.

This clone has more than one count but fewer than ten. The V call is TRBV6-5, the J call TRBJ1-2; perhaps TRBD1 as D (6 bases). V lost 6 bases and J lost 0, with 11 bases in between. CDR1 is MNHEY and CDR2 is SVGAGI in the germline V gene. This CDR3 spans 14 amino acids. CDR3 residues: CASRRGQTNYGYTF. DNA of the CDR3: TGTGCCAGCAGGCGAGGACAGACTAACTATGGCTACACCTTC.

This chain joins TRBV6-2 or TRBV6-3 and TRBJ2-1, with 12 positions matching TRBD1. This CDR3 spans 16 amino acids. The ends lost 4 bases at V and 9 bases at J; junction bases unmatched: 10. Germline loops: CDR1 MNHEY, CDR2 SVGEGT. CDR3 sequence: CASSFPGQGADGEQFF. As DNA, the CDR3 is TGTGCCAGCAGTTTTCCGGGACAGGGGGCGGATGGTGAGCAGTTCTTC.

The CDR3 DNA reads as TGTGCCACCAGTGAGCGCGGGACGGCGAACACCGGGGAGCTGTTTTTT. This codes for CATSERGTANTGELFF. The chain has TRBV24-1 and TRBJ2-2; tentative D call: TRBD2 (6 bases). The germline V gene has CDR1 KGHDR and CDR2 SFDVKD. Trimming cost V 4 bases and J 0 bases, with 11 bases left between them. CDR3 length equals 16 residues.

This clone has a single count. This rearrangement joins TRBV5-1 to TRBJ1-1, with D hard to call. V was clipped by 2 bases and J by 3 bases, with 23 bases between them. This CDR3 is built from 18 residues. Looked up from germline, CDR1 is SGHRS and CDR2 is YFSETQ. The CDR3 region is CASSFGPGSPSGYTEAFF. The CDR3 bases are TGCGCCAGCAGCTTCGGTCCGGGGAGTCCATCGGGTTACACTGAAGCTTTCTTT.

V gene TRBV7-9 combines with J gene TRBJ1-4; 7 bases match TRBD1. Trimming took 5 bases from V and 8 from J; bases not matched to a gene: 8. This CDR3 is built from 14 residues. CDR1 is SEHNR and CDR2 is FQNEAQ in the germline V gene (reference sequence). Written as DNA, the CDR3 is TGTGCCAGCAGCCCAACAGGGGTAGGAGAAAAACTGTTTTTT. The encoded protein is CASSPTGVGEKLFF.

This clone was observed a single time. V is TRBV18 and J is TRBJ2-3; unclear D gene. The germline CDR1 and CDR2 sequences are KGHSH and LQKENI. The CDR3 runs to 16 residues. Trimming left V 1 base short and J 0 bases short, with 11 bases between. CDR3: CASSPRPVPSTDTQYF. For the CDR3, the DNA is TGTGCCAGCTCACCACGGCCCGTCCCTAGCACAGATACGCAGTATTTT.

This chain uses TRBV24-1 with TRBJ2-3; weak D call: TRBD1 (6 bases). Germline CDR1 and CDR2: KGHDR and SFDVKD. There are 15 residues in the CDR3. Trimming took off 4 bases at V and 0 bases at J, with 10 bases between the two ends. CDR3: CATSEQTGSTDTQYF. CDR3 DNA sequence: TGTGCCACCAGTGAACAGACAGGTAGCACAGATACGCAGTATTTT.

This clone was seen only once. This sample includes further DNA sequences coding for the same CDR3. Here the CDR3 DNA reads TGTGCCAGCAGTTACTGGGGACAGGGCAACACTGAAGCTTTCTTT. This encodes CASSYWGQGNTEAFF. The V call is TRBV6-5, the J call TRBJ1-1, with TRBD1 identical over 9 bases. The CDR3 has 15 amino acids. The V and J ends lost 1 base and 2 bases, in that order; junction bases with no gene match: 2. CDR1 MNHEY and CDR2 SVGAGI come from the germline V gene.

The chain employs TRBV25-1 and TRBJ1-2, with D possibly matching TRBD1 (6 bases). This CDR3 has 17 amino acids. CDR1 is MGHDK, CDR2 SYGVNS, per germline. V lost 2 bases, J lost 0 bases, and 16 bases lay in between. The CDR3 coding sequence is TGTGCCAGCAGTGAAGGGGGCAGATCGGTCGCTAACTATGGCTACACCTTC. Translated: CASSEGGRSVANYGYTF.

The CDR3 region has the DNA TGTGCCAGCAGCTGGGGGACAGTTTACGAGCAGTACTTC. Amino acid sequence: CASSWGTVYEQYF. V gene TRBV12-1 combines with J gene TRBJ2-7; the tabulated D call, TRBD1, remains unverified against the DNA. TRBV12-1 is tagged as a pseudogene. The CDR3 is 13 amino acids.

DNA of the CDR3: TGTGCCAGCAGAGGGGTCAGGACAGGGGGTGGCTACACCTTC. This codes for CASRGVRTGGGYTF. The chain has TRBV2 and TRBJ1-2; 10 bases match TRBD1. In germline, CDR1 is SNHLY, CDR2 FYNNEI. The V segment lost 6 bases and the J segment 7 bases; nucleotides outside the gene matches: 8. This CDR3 comprises 14 residues.

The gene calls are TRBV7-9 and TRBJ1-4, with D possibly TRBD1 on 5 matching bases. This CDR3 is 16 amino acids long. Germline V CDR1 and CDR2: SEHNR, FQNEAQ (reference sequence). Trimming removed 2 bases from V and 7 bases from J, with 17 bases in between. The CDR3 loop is CASSLSGRRLGEKLFF. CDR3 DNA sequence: TGTGCCAGCAGCTTATCAGGGCGCCGACTCGGTGAAAAACTGTTTTTT.

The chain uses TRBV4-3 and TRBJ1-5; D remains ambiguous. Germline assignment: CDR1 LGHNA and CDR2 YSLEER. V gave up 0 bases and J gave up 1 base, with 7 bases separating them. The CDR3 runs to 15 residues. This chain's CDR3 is CASSQDRESNQPQHF. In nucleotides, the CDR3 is TGCGCCAGCAGCCAAGATCGCGAGAGCAATCAGCCCCAGCATTTT.

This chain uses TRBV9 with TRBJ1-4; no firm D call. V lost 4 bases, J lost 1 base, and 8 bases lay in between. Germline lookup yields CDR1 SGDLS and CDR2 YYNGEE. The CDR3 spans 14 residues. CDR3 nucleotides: TGTGCCAGCAGCACACAGATAACTAATGAAAAACTGTTTTTT. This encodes CASSTQITNEKLFF.

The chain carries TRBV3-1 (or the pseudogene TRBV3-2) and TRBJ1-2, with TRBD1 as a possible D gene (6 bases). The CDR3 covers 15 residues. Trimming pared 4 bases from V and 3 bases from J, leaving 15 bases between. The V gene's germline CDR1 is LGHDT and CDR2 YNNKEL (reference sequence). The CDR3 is CASSPASGGHYGYTF. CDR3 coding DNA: TGTGCCAGCAGCCCTGCCTCCGGGGGGCACTATGGCTACACCTTC.

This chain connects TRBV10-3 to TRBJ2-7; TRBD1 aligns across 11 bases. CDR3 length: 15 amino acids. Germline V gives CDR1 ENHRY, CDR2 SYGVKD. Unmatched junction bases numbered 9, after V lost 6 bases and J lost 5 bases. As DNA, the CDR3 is TGTGCCATCAGGGGACAGGGGGGAATAGTGGACGAGCAGTACTTC. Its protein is CAIRGQGGIVDEQYF.

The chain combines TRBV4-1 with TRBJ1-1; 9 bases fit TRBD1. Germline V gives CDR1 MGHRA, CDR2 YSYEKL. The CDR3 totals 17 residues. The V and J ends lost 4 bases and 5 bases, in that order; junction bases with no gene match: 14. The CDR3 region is CASSLRGPGQGGTEAFF. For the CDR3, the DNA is TGCGCCAGCAGCCTAAGGGGTCCGGGACAGGGTGGAACTGAAGCTTTCTTT.